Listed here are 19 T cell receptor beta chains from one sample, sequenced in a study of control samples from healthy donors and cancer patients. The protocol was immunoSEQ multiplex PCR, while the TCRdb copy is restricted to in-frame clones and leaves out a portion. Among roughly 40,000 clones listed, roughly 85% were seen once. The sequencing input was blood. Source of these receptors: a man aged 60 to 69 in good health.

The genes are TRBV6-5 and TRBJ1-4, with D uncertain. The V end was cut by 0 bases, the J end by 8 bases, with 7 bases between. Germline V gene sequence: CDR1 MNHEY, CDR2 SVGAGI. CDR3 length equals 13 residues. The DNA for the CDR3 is TGTGCCAGCAGTTACTCAGGGCAGGAAAAACTGTTTTTT. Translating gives CASSYSGQEKLFF.

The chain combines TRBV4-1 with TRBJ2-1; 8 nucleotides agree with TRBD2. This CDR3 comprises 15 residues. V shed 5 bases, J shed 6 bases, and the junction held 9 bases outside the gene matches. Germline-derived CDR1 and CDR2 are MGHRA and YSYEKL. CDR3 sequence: CASSLRTSHSNEQFF. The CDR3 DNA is TGCGCCAGCAGCTTGCGGACTAGCCATTCCAATGAGCAGTTCTTC.

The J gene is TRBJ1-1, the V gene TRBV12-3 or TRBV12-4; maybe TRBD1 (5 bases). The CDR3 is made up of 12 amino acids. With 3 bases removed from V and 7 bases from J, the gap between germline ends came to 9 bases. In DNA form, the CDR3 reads TGTGCCAGCAGTTTTTGGGGGGATGAAGCTTTCTTT. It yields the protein CASSFWGDEAFF.

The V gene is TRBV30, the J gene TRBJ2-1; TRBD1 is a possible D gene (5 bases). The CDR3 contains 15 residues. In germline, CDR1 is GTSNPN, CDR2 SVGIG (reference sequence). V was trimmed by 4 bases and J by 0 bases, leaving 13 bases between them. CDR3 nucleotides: TGTGCCTGGACCCGACAGCTGAGCTCCTACAATGAGCAGTTCTTC. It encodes CAWTRQLSSYNEQFF.

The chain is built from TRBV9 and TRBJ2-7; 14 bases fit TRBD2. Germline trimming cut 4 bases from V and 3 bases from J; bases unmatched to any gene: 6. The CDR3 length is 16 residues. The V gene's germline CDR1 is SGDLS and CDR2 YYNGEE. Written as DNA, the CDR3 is TGTGCCAGCAGCCCTTGGACTAGCGGGGGGAGCTACGAGCAGTACTTC. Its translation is CASSPWTSGGSYEQYF.

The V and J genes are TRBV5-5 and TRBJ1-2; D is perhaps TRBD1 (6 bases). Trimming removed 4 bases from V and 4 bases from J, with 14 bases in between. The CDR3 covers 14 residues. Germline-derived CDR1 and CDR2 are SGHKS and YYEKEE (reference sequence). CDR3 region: CASSQGPAGYGYTF. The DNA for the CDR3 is TGTGCCAGCAGCCAGGGGCCGGCGGGCTATGGCTACACCTTC.

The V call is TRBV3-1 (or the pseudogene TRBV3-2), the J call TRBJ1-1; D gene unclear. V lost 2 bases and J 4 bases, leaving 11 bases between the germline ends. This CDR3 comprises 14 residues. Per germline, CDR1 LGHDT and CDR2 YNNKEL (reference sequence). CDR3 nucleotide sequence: TGTGCCAGCAGCCAACTAGCCGAAGGCACTGAAGCTTTCTTT. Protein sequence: CASSQLAEGTEAFF.

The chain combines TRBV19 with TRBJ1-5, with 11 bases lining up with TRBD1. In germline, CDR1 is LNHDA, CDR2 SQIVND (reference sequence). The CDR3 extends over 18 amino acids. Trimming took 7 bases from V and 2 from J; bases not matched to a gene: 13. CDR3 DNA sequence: TGTGCCAGTACCCGGGACAGGGGGTTCGGGAGTGGCAATCAGCCCCAGCATTTT. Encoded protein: CASTRDRGFGSGNQPQHF. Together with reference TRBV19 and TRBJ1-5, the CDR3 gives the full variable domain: DGGITQSPKYLFRKEGQNVTLSCEQNLNHDAMYWYRQDPGQGLRLIYYSQIVNDFQKGDIAEGYSVSREKKESFPLTVTSAQKNPTAFYLCASTRDRGFGSGNQPQHFGDGTRLSIL.

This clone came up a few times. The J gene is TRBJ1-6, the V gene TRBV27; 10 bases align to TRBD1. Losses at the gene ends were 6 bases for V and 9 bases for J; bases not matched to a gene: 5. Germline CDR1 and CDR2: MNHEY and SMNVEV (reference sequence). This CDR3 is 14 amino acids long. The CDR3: CASSRRTGGSPLHF. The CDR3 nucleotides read TGTGCCAGCAGCCGCCGGACAGGGGGTTCACCCCTCCACTTT.

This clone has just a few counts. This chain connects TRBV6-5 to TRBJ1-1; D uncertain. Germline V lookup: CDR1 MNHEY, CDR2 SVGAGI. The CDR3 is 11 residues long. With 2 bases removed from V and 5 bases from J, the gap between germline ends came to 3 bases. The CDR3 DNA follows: TGTGCCAGCAGTTACGAGACTGAAGCTTTCTTT. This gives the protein CASSYETEAFF.

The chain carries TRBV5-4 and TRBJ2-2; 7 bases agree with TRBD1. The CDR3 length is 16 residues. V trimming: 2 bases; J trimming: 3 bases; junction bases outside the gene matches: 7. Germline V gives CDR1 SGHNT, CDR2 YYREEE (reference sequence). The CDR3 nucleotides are TGTGCCAGCAGCTTTAAGACAGGGTGGGACACCGGGGAGCTGTTTTTT. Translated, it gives CASSFKTGWDTGELFF.

As DNA, the CDR3 is TGTGCCAGCAGCCCTAGTACCACCGGGGAGCTGTTTTTT. This sequence encodes CASSPSTTGELFF. The chain carries TRBV7-8 and TRBJ2-2, with D unclear. Germline CDR1 reads SGHVS; CDR2 reads FQNEAQ. V dropped 5 bases and J dropped 4 bases, with 8 bases sitting between them. This CDR3 spans 13 amino acids. Combining the CDR3 with reference TRBV7-8 and TRBJ2-2 gives the whole variable domain GAGVSQSPRYKVAKRGQDVALRCDPISGHVSLFWYQQALGQGPEFLTYFQNEAQLDKSGLPSDRFFAERPEGSVSTLKIQRTQQEDSAVYLCASSPSTTGELFFGEGSRLTVL.

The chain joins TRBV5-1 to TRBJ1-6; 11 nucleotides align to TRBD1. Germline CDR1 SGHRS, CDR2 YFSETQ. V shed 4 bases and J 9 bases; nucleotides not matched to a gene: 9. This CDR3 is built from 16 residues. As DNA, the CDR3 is TGCGCCAGCAGCGAAGGACAGGGGGCTAGGGGTTCACCCCTCCACTTT. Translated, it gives CASSEGQGARGSPLHF.

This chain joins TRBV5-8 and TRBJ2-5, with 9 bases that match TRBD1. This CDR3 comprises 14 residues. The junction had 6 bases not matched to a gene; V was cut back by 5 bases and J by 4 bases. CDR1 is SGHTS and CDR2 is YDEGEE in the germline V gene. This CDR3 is CASRQGAGGETQYF. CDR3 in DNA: TGTGCCAGCAGACAGGGGGCCGGGGGAGAGACCCAGTACTTC.

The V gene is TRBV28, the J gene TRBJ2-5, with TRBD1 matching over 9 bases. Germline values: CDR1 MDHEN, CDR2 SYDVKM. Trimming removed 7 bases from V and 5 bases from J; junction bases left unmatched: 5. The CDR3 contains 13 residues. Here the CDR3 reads CASTTGGRETQYF. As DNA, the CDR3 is TGTGCCAGCACTACAGGGGGCAGGGAGACCCAGTACTTC. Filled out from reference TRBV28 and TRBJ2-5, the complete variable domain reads DVKVTQSSRYLVKRTGEKVFLECVQDMDHENMFWYRQDPGLGLRLIYFSYDVKMKEKGDIPEGYSVSREKKERFSLILESASTNQTSMYLCASTTGGRETQYFGPGTRLLVL.

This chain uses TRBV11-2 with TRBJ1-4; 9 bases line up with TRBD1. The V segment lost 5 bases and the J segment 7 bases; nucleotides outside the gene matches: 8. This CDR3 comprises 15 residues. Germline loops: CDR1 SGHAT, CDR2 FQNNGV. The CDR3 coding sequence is TGTGCCAGCAGCGACTACAGGGGGCTGAGTGAAAAACTGTTTTTT. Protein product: CASSDYRGLSEKLFF.

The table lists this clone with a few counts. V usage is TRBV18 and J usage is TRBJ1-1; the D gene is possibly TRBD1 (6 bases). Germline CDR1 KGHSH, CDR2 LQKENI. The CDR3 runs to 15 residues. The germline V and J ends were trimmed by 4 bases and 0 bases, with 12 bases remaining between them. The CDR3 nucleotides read TGTGCCAGCTCACAGGACAGCCGAATGAACACTGAAGCTTTCTTT. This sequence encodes CASSQDSRMNTEAFF.

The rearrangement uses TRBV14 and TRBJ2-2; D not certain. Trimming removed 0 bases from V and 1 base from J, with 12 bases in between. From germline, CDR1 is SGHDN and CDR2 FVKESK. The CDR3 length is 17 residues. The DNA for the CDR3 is TGTGCCAGCAGCCAAGAATATGGGCCGGGGAACACCGGGGAGCTGTTTTTT. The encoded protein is CASSQEYGPGNTGELFF.

The CDR3: CASRGNSPLHF. The CDR3 nucleotides are TGTGCCAGCAGGGGAAATTCACCCCTCCACTTT. The gene calls are TRBV27 and TRBJ1-6; D unclear. CDR1 and CDR2 (germline): MNHEY, SMNVEV (reference sequence). The length of the CDR3 is 11 residues. Trimming took 6 bases from V and 7 from J, leaving 4 bases between them.